The clone carrying this T cell receptor beta chain was seen many times. Antigen unknown. This CDR3 contains 14 residues. Germline loops: CDR1 SGDLS, CDR2 YYNGEE. V lost 4 bases to trimming and J lost 0 bases, with 11 bases between them. The data are from a study of T cells after yellow fever vaccination. MiXCR, applied by TCRdb to the 5' RACE reads, yields one record per CDR3 protein. The sample lists some 350,000 distinct CDR3 sequences; 4% were seen once. Findings and caveats of the study: Of the clonotypes, a small share occurred in both CD4 and CD8 compartments.

This chain uses TRBV9 with TRBJ2-7; D remains unclear. The source is a man aged 18-30 years who received the YFV17D yellow fever vaccine. Specimen: PBMCs, collected 5 days after the yellow fever booster vaccination. CDR3 in DNA: TGTGCCAGCAGCCCACGGACCGCCTCCTACGAGCAGTACTTC. This sequence encodes CASSPRTASYEQYF.